This entry lists 22 T cell receptor beta chains sequenced from one sample in a study of T cells and copy number aberrations in small-cell lung cancer. TCRdb keeps only in-frame clones here, not all; method: immunoSEQ multiplex PCR. Among 900 to 1,200 clones, around nine tenths were seen once, and the ten largest hold less than 6%. Material for sequencing was tumor tissue. These receptors originate from a man in his sixties with small cell lung cancer.

The chain combines TRBV7-2 with TRBJ2-1, with TRBD1 identical over 7 bases. V dropped 2 bases and J dropped 4; count of bases not matched to a gene: 2. CDR3 size: 14 residues. In germline, CDR1 is SGHTA, CDR2 FQGNSA. CDR3 region: CASSLRGQYNEQFF. The CDR3 DNA reads as TGTGCCAGCAGCTTAAGGGGACAGTACAATGAGCAGTTCTTC.

The chain couples TRBV5-5 to TRBJ2-5; 10 positions match TRBD2. This CDR3 has 18 amino acids. With V trimmed by 0 bases and J by 4 bases, 12 bases remained unmatched. Germline assignment: CDR1 SGHKS and CDR2 YYEKEE (reference sequence). CDR3 in amino acids: CASSLALAGVGVRETQYF. CDR3 DNA: TGTGCCAGCAGCTTGGCTCTAGCGGGAGTTGGGGTACGAGAGACCCAGTACTTC. Using reference TRBV5-5 and TRBJ2-5 for the parts outside the CDR3, the full variable domain is DAGVTQSPTHLIKTRGQQVTLRCSPISGHKSVSWYQQVLGQGPQFIFQYYEKEERGRGNFPDRFSARQFPNYSSELNVNALLLGDSALYLCASSLALAGVGVRETQYFGPGTRLLVL.

The chain carries TRBV11-3 and TRBJ2-3; D remains ambiguous. Germline V CDR1 and CDR2: SGHNT, YENEEA. The V and J ends lost 0 bases and 2 bases respectively, with 9 bases between them. The CDR3 is 15 amino acids. The CDR3 loop reads CASSLDSFTTDTQYF. In DNA form, the CDR3 reads TGTGCCAGCAGCTTAGATTCCTTTACCACAGATACGCAGTATTTT.

The rearrangement links TRBV14 to TRBJ2-1; 7 nucleotides align to TRBD1. J was trimmed by 4 bases and V by 4 bases; bases with no gene match: 16. Germline-derived CDR1 and CDR2 are SGHDN and FVKESK. The CDR3 length is 18 residues. In nucleotides, the CDR3 is TGTGCCAGCAGCCCCCGCCTAACACAGGGGCTATATTACAATGAGCAGTTCTTC. Translation: CASSPRLTQGLYYNEQFF.

The rearrangement links TRBV7-3 to TRBJ2-1; 10 positions match TRBD2. CDR3 length: 14 residues. Germline CDR1 reads SGHTA; CDR2 reads FQGTGA. Trimming at V came to 5 bases and at J to 6 bases, leaving 4 bases not matched to a gene. CDR3 coding DNA: TGTGCCAGCAGCCGGAGCGGGAGGGCCAATGAGCAGTTCTTC. Translation: CASSRSGRANEQFF.

This sequence joins TRBV9 and TRBJ2-5; D unresolved. CDR3 length: 14 residues. Trimming pared 4 bases from V and 3 bases from J, leaving 13 bases between. The germline V gene has CDR1 SGDLS and CDR2 YYNGEE. This chain's CDR3 is CASSPEELEETQYF. CDR3 nucleotides: TGTGCCAGCAGCCCTGAAGAACTTGAAGAGACCCAGTACTTC. Using reference TRBV9 and TRBJ2-5 for the parts outside the CDR3, the full variable domain is DSGVTQTPKHLITATGQRVTLRCSPRSGDLSVYWYQQSLDQGLQFLIQYYNGEERAKGNILERFSAQQFPDLHSELNLSSLELGDSALYFCASSPEELEETQYFGPGTRLLVL.

This clone came up once. The chain links TRBV7-9 to TRBJ2-7; 8 bases match TRBD2. This CDR3 has 14 residues. CDR1 SEHNR and CDR2 FQNEAQ come from the germline V gene (reference sequence). The V gene end was trimmed by 7 bases and the J gene end by 7 bases; junction bases not matched to a gene: 12. The CDR3 loop reads CASTPSGGPREQYF. CDR3 sequence (DNA): TGTGCCAGCACTCCCAGCGGGGGACCAAGGGAGCAGTACTTC.

The V and J genes are TRBV9 and TRBJ1-2; TRBD1 might be the D (5 bases). The germline V gene has CDR1 SGDLS and CDR2 YYNGEE. Trimming took 3 bases from V and 4 from J, leaving 13 bases between them. The CDR3 extends over 14 amino acids. CDR3 DNA: TGTGCCAGCAGCGGGGACGGGCTGAGCTATGGCTACACCTTC. Protein: CASSGDGLSYGYTF.

The V gene is TRBV11-1, the J gene TRBJ2-2; D is unclear. V gave up 5 bases and J gave up 6 bases, with 13 bases separating them. Germline V gene sequence: CDR1 SGHAT, CDR2 FQDESV (reference sequence). The CDR3 is 14 amino acids. The CDR3 region has the DNA TGTGCCAGCAGCCCCTACGTATCGGCCGGGGAGCTGTTTTTT. Residues: CASSPYVSAGELFF.

The chain links TRBV6-5 to TRBJ2-5, with 9 bases fitting TRBD1. This CDR3 has 14 residues. Per the germline V gene, CDR1 is MNHEY and CDR2 is SVGAGI. V lost 4 bases to trimming and J lost 5 bases; unmatched junction nucleotides: 5. For the CDR3, the DNA is TGTGCCAGCAGTTCGGGGACAGGGAGGGAGACCCAGTACTTC. This gives the protein CASSSGTGRETQYF.

The V gene is TRBV29-1, the J gene TRBJ1-2; TRBD1 agrees at 7 bases. Trimming took 7 bases from V and 6 from J; bases not matched to a gene: 11. The germline V gene has CDR1 SQVTM and CDR2 ANQGSEA. This CDR3 contains 13 residues. The CDR3 bases are TGCAGCGCATTACGGGACAGCACGGATGGCTACACCTTC. This sequence encodes CSALRDSTDGYTF.

V gene TRBV6-6 combines with J gene TRBJ2-1; D not certain. This CDR3 is 12 amino acids long. Germline CDR1 MNHNY, CDR2 SVGAGI (reference sequence). Trimming took 6 bases from V and 7 from J, leaving 10 bases between them. The CDR3 bases are TGTGCCAGCAGCTTCAGTGGTAATGAGCAGTTCTTC. This gives the protein CASSFSGNEQFF.

The genes are TRBV28 and TRBJ2-1; D uncertain. The CDR3 is made up of 15 amino acids. CDR1 and CDR2 from the germline V gene are MDHEN and SYDVKM. V was cut by 7 bases and J by 4 bases, with 17 bases left in between. Written as DNA, the CDR3 is TGTGCCAGCAATTTTGGGCTAGGTCCTTACAATGAGCAGTTCTTC. Residues: CASNFGLGPYNEQFF.

In this sample, this clone turned up a few times. The chain links TRBV5-1 to TRBJ2-7, with 7 bases matching TRBD2. This CDR3 comprises 13 residues. CDR1 SGHRS and CDR2 YFSETQ come from the germline V gene. With V trimmed by 3 bases and J by 5 bases, 5 bases remained unmatched. The CDR3, as DNA: TGCGCCAGCAGCTCCCTCGGGGGGAACGAGCAGTACTTC. It yields the protein CASSSLGGNEQYF.

This chain links TRBV7-8 with TRBJ2-7; 12 bases map to TRBD2. The CDR3 is made up of 16 amino acids. Losses at the gene ends were 1 base for V and 3 bases for J; bases not matched to a gene: 4. Germline CDR1 and CDR2: SGHVS and FQNEAQ. In nucleotides, the CDR3 is TGTGCCAGCAGCTTAGGGACTAGCGGGGACCGCTACGAGCAGTACTTC. Its protein product is CASSLGTSGDRYEQYF.

This chain joins TRBV6-1 and TRBJ2-7, with a tentative D call TRBD2 (5 bases). Germline CDR1 reads MNHNS; CDR2 reads SASEGT. This CDR3 spans 13 amino acids. Trimming removed 6 bases at V and 2 bases at J, with 11 bases between. The CDR3 here is CASSGLGTYEQYF. The CDR3 coding sequence is TGTGCCAGCAGCGGACTGGGAACCTACGAGCAGTACTTC.

This clone has a single count. V is TRBV7-2 and J is TRBJ2-2; D is perhaps TRBD1 (6 bases). The CDR3 is 16 amino acids. Germline loops: CDR1 SGHTA, CDR2 FQGNSA. Trimming left V 1 base short and J 6 bases short, with 15 bases between. The CDR3 DNA sequence: TGTGCCAGCAGCTTAGTAGGGGGAGCGGTACCCGGGGAGCTGTTTTTT. Its protein product is CASSLVGGAVPGELFF.

The genes are TRBV11-2 and TRBJ2-1, with 7 bases lining up with TRBD1. CDR3 length equals 16 residues. V was pared by 5 bases and J by 8 bases, with 15 bases of the junction left unmatched. Germline loops: CDR1 SGHAT, CDR2 FQNNGV. CDR3 residues: CASSARGQLPGDEQFF. The CDR3 DNA reads as TGTGCCAGCAGCGCCAGGGGACAGCTCCCTGGGGATGAGCAGTTCTTC. The full variable domain, rest sourced from reference TRBV11-2 and TRBJ2-1, is EAGVAQSPRYKIIEKRQSVAFWCNPISGHATLYWYQQILGQGPKLLIQFQNNGVVDDSQLPKDRFSAERLKGVDSTLKIQPAKLEDSAVYLCASSARGQLPGDEQFFGPGTRLTVL.

This chain joins TRBV27 and TRBJ2-7; 13 bases are shared with TRBD2. J lost 2 bases, V lost 0 bases, and 4 bases had no gene match. The CDR3 covers 17 residues. Germline CDR1 reads MNHEY; CDR2 reads SMNVEV (reference sequence). The CDR3 region is CASSLSTGLAGPYEQYF. CDR3 bases: TGTGCCAGCAGTTTATCGACGGGACTAGCGGGGCCCTACGAGCAGTACTTC.

The chain links TRBV7-9 to TRBJ1-2; the D gene is possibly TRBD1 (6 bases). Germline CDR1 is SEHNR and CDR2 is FQNEAQ (reference sequence). CDR3 size: 14 residues. Between the trimmed V and J ends, which lost 6 bases and 7 bases, there was a span of 18 bases. Written as DNA, the CDR3 is TGTGCCAGCAGTTCGGACAGCCTCGGGGGTGGCTACACCTTC. It translates to CASSSDSLGGGYTF. Filled out from reference TRBV7-9 and TRBJ1-2, the complete variable domain reads DTGVSQNPRHKITKRGQNVTFRCDPISEHNRLYWYRQTLGQGPEFLTYFQNEAQLEKSRLLSDRFSAERPKGSFSTLEIQRTEQGDSAMYLCASSSDSLGGGYTFGSGTRLTVV.

This chain links TRBV4-2 with TRBJ1-6, with D possibly being TRBD1 (6 bases). This CDR3 has 17 residues. V was cut by 3 bases and J by 5 bases, with 17 bases left in between. The V gene's germline CDR1 is LGHNA and CDR2 YNFKEQ. DNA of the CDR3: TGTGCCAGCAGCCATCTAATGGGACAAAATGATAATTCACCCCTCCACTTT. It translates to CASSHLMGQNDNSPLHF.

The chain combines TRBV6-1 with TRBJ2-5, with D uncertain. In germline, CDR1 is MNHNS, CDR2 SASEGT. V was trimmed by 2 bases and J by 3 bases, leaving 13 bases between them. The CDR3 length is 15 residues. CDR3 bases: TGTGCCAGCAGTGAACAGACGCTCGGAAAAGAGACCCAGTACTTC. Its translation is CASSEQTLGKETQYF.